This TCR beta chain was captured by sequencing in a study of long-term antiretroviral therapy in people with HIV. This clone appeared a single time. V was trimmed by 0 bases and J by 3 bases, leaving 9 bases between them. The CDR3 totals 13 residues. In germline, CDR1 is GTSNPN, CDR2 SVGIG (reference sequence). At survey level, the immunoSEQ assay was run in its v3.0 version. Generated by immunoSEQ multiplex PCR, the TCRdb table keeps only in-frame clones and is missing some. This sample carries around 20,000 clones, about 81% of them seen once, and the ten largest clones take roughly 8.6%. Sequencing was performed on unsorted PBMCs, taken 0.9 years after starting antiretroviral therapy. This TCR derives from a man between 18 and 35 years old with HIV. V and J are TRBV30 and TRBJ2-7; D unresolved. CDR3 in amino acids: CAWSVGGYYEQYF. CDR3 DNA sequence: TGTGCCTGGAGTGTAGGCGGCTACTACGAGCAGTACTTC.